These 11 T cell receptor beta chains originate from one sample sequenced in a study of cytomegalovirus exposure and HLA in healthy donors. In the PCR, 60 Vbeta and 13 Jbeta primers were used. Data came from immunoSEQ multiplex PCR; TCRdb stores just in-frame clones and leaves some out. The sample records approximately 180,000 clones, around 83% being singletons. Sequenced sample: PBMCs. The receptors derive from a woman aged 35 to 49 in good health and CMV-seronegative.

This clone has more than one count but fewer than ten. This rearrangement joins TRBV7-9 to TRBJ1-6; maybe TRBD1 (5 bases). Trimming took off 5 bases at V and 9 bases at J, with 17 bases between the two ends. The CDR3 contains 15 residues. CDR1 SEHNR and CDR2 FQNEAQ come from the germline V gene (reference sequence). The CDR3 region has the DNA TGTGCCAGCAGCCAAACTGCGGACAAATCTTCACCCCTCCACTTT. This sequence encodes CASSQTADKSSPLHF.

CDR3 DNA: TGTGCCAGCAGGACCGCAGGGGCTAACTATGGCTACACCTTC. It encodes CASRTAGANYGYTF. This chain links TRBV27 with TRBJ1-2; possible D gene TRBD1, 6 bases. The CDR3 has 14 residues. V lost 6 bases to trimming and J lost 0 bases, with 11 bases between them. CDR1 MNHEY and CDR2 SMNVEV come from the germline V gene (reference sequence).

V and J are TRBV19 and TRBJ1-5; a possible D gene is TRBD1 (5 bases). Trimming stripped 1 base from V and 5 bases from J, with 18 bases between. Germline values: CDR1 LNHDA, CDR2 SQIVND (reference sequence). The length of the CDR3 is 17 residues. The CDR3 DNA reads TGTGCCAGTAGTATAGGGCAGGGTATCGGGAGGGATCAGCCCCAGCATTTT. Translating gives CASSIGQGIGRDQPQHF.

The chain employs TRBV30 and TRBJ2-5, with 12 nucleotides matching TRBD2. The J segment lost 4 bases and the V segment lost 3 bases, leaving 9 bases of the junction unmatched. The germline V gene encodes CDR1 GTSNPN and CDR2 SVGIG (reference sequence). This CDR3 comprises 16 residues. As DNA, the CDR3 is TGTGCCTGGAGCCTAAGGGCTAGCGGGAGGGGAGAGACCCAGTACTTC. Amino acids: CAWSLRASGRGETQYF.

The gene calls are TRBV30 and TRBJ2-3, with TRBD1 matching over 11 bases. The CDR3 length is 17 residues. V lost 0 bases, J lost 2 bases, and 7 bases stayed unmatched. Germline CDR1 is GTSNPN and CDR2 is SVGIG (reference sequence). The CDR3 protein is CAWSVKGTGGYTDTQYF. In DNA form, the CDR3 reads TGTGCCTGGAGTGTAAAAGGGACAGGGGGATACACAGATACGCAGTATTTT.

The chain is built from TRBV4-3 and TRBJ2-3; 9 bases are shared with TRBD2. CDR1 is LGHNA and CDR2 is YSLEER in the germline V gene. V dropped 0 bases and J dropped 4; count of bases not matched to a gene: 8. The CDR3 length is 17 residues. The DNA for the CDR3 is TGCGCCAGCAGCCAAGATCTGGCGGGAGGGCCCCCAGATACGCAGTATTTT. Encoded protein: CASSQDLAGGPPDTQYF.

The J gene is TRBJ1-1, the V gene TRBV21-1; the tabulated D call, TRBD1, remains unverified against the DNA. TRBV21-1 is noted as a pseudogene. This CDR3 is built from 15 residues. CDR3 DNA sequence: TGTGCCAGCACCCCAGGGGGGAAACAGAACACTGAAGCTTTCTTT. It encodes CASTPGGKQNTEAFF.

The chain recombines TRBV5-4 with TRBJ1-3, with 7 positions matching TRBD1. J lost 4 bases, V lost 0 bases, and 7 bases had no gene match. Germline V gives CDR1 SGHNT, CDR2 YYREEE (reference sequence). The CDR3 is 16 amino acids. The CDR3 is CASSLAGGTAGNTIYF. In nucleotides, the CDR3 is TGTGCCAGCAGCTTGGCAGGCGGGACAGCAGGAAACACCATATATTTT.

The gene calls are TRBV5-4 and TRBJ2-6; D is possibly TRBD1 (5 bases). Between the trimmed V and J ends, which lost 4 bases and 0 bases, there was a span of 8 bases. This CDR3 region has 15 residues. In germline, CDR1 is SGHNT, CDR2 YYREEE (reference sequence). CDR3 sequence reads: CASSTDSSGANVLTF. The CDR3 DNA sequence: TGTGCCAGCAGCACCGACAGCTCTGGGGCCAACGTCCTGACTTTC.

The chain carries TRBV19 and TRBJ1-5; D gene unclear. Trimming took off 6 bases at V and 1 base at J, with 13 bases between the two ends. The CDR3 has 15 residues. Germline V gene lookup returns CDR1 LNHDA and CDR2 SQIVND (reference sequence). The CDR3 DNA sequence: TGTGCCAGTAGAAGAGAGGGAGCGAGCAATCAGCCCCAGCATTTT. This gives the protein CASRREGASNQPQHF.

V and J are TRBV9 and TRBJ2-3, with 8 bases fitting TRBD2. The junction had 13 bases not matched to a gene; V was cut back by 4 bases and J by 0 bases. Germline V CDR1 and CDR2: SGDLS, YYNGEE. The CDR3 has 18 residues. CDR3 loop: CASSPTRTSCLSTDTQYF. The DNA of the CDR3 is TGTGCCAGCAGCCCTACTCGGACTAGCTGCCTTAGCACAGATACGCAGTATTTT.